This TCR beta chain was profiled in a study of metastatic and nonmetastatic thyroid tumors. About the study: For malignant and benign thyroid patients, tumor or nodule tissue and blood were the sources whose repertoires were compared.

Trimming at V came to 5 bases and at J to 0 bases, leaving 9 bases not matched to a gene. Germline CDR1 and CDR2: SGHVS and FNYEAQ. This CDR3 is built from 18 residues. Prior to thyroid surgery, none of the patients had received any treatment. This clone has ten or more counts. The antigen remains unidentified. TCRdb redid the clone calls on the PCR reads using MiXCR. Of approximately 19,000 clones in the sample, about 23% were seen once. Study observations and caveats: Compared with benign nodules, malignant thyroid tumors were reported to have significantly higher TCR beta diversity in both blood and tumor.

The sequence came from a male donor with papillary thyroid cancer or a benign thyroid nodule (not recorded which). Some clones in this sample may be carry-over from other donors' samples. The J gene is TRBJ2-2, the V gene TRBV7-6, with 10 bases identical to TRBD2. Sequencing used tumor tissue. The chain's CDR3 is CASSILAGASSNTGELFF. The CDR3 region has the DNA TGTGCCAGCAGCATTCTAGCGGGAGCGAGTTCGAACACCGGGGAGCTGTTTTTT.